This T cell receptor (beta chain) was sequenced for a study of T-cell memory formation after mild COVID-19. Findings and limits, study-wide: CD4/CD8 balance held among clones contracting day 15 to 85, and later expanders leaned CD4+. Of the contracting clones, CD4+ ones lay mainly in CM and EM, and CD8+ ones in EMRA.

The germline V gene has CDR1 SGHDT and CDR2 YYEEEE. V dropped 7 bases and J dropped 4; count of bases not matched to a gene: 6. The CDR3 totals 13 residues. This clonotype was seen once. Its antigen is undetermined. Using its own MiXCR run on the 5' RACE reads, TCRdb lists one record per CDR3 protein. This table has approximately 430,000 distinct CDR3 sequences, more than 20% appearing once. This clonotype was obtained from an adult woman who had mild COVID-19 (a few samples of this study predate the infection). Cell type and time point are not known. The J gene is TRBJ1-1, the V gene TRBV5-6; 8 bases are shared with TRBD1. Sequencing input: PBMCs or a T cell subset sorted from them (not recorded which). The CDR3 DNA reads TGTGCCAGCGGGCGAACAGGGGGCACTGAAGCTTTCTTT. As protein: CASGRTGGTEAFF.